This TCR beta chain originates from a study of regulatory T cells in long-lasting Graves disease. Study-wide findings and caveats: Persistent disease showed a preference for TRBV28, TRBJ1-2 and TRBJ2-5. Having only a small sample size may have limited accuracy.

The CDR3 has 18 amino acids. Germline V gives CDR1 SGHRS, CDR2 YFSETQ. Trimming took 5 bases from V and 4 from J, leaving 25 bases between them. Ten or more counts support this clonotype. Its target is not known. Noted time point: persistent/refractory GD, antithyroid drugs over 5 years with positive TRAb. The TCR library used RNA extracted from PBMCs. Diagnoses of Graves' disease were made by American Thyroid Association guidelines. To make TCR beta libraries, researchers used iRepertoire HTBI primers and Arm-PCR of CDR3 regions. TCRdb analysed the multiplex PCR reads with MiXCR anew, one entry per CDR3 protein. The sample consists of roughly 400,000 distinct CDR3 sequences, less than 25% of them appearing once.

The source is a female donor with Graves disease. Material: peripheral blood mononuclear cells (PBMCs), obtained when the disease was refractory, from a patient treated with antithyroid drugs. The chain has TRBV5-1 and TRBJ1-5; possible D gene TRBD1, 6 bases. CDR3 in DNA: TGCGCCAGCAGGATTCGACAGTCTACTAGGGGGATAAATCAGCCCCAGCATTTT. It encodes CASRIRQSTRGINQPQHF. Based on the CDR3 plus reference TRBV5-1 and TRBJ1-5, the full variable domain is KAGVTQTPRYLIKTRGQQVTLSCSPISGHRSVSWYQQTPGQGLQFLFEYFSETQRNKGNFPGRFSGRQFSNSRSEMNVSTLELGDSALYLCASRIRQSTRGINQPQHFGDGTRLSIL.